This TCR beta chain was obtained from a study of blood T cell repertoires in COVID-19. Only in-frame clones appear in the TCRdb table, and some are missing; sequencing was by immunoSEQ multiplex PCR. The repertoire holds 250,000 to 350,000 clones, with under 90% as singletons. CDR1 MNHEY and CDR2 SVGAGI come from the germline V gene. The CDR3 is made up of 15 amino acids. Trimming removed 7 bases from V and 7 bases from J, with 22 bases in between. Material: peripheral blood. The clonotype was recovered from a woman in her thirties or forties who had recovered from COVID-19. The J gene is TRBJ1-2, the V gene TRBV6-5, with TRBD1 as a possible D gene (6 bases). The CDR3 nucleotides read TGTGCCAGCACTCCCCCCCGAGACAGGATACTTGGCTACACCTTC. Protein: CASTPPRDRILGYTF.